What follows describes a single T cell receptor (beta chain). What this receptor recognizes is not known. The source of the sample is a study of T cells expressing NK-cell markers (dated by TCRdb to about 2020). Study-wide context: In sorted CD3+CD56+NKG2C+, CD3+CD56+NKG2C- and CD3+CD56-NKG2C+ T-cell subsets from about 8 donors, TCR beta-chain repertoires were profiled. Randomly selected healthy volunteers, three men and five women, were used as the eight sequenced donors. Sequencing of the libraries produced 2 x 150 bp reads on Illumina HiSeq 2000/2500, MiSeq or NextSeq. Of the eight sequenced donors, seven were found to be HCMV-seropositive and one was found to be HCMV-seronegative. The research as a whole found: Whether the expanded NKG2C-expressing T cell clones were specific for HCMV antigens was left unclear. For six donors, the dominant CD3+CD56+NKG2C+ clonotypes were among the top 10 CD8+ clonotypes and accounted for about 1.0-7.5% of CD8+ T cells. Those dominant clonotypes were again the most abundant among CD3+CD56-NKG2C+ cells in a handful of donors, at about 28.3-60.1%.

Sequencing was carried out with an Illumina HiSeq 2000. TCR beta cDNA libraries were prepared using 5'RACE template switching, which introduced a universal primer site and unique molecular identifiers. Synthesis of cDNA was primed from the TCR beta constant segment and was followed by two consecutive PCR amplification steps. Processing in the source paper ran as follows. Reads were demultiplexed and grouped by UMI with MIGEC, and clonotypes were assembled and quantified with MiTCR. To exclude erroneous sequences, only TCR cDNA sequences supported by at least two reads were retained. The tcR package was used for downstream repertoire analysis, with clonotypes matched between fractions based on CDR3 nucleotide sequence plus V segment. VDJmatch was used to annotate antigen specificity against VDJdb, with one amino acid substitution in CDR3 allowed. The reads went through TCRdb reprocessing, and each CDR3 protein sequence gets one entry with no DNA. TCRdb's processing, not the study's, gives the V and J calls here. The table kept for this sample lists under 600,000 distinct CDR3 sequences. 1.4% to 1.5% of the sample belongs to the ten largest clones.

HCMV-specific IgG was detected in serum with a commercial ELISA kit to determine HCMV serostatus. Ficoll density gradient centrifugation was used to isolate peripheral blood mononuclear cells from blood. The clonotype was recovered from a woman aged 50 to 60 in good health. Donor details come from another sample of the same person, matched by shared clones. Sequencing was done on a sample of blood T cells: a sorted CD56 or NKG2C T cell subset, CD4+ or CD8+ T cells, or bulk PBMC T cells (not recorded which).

The CDR3 region: CASSHSGSLNTGELFF. The rearranged chain carries TRBV5-1 and TRBJ2-2; TCRdb selects TRBD2, and the lack of DNA leaves this call unchecked. The CDR3 sequence holds 16 residues, the cysteine and phenylalanine included. A DNA sequence was not provided. CDR1 and CDR2 were assigned from the germline V gene as SGHRS and YFSETQ.